Each of the 12 T cell receptor beta chains below was sequenced from the same sample in a study of T cells in Graves' hyperthyroidism and ophthalmopathy. The CDR3 regions of TCR beta were amplified from RNA transcripts. During a first-round RT-PCR of the TCR CDR3, the HTBI primer set was used. Using its own MiXCR run on the multiplex PCR reads, TCRdb lists one record per CDR3 protein. Among around 450,000 distinct CDR3 sequences listed, approximately 15% were seen once. What was sequenced was blood. These receptors all stem from a woman aged 18 to 35 with Graves' hyperthyroidism.

Details on this clonotype: The germline gene is not matched at one end of the junction; a read error may be the cause. The rearrangement uses TRBV19 and TRBJ1-1, with D hard to call. The CDR3 is made up of 12 amino acids. Germline V gene data show CDR1 as LNHDA and CDR2 as SQIVND (reference sequence). Written as DNA, the CDR3 is TGTGCCAGTAAGGAGACCAACACTGAAGCTTCCTTT. This codes for CASKETNTEASF.

This clonotype was recorded many times. The chain uses TRBV12-3 or TRBV12-4 and TRBJ2-1; D not certain. The CDR3 covers 13 residues. V lost 3 bases and J 8 bases, leaving 11 bases between the germline ends. This CDR3 is CASSFLANHEQFF. CDR3 DNA sequence: TGTGCCAGCAGTTTTTTGGCTAACCATGAGCAGTTCTTC.

This clonotype was seen more than once but under ten times. V and J are TRBV5-5 and TRBJ2-6; 7 bases match TRBD1. After removal of 4 bases from V and 3 bases from J, the junction contained 10 bases not matched to a gene. In germline, CDR1 is SGHKS, CDR2 YYEKEE (reference sequence). The CDR3 is made up of 17 amino acids. The CDR3 sequence: CASSRDPGGFGANVLTF. CDR3 DNA: TGTGCCAGCAGCCGGGATCCAGGGGGTTTTGGGGCCAACGTCCTGACTTTC.

This clonotype was seen at least ten times. This chain uses TRBV9 with TRBJ2-5; 8 bases align to TRBD1. The CDR3 has 16 residues. V was pared by 4 bases and J by 3 bases, with 11 bases of the junction left unmatched. From germline, CDR1 is SGDLS and CDR2 YYNGEE. In nucleotides, the CDR3 is TGTGCCAGCAGCACTCAAAAGGGACAGGCGGAAGAGACCCAGTACTTC. Amino acids: CASSTQKGQAEETQYF.

In DNA form, the CDR3 reads TGCGCCAGCCAAAACAGGGTTGAACAGCCCCAGCATTTT. It yields the protein CASQNRVEQPQHF. V usage is TRBV10-2 and J usage is TRBJ1-5, with a tentative D call TRBD1 (6 bases). Germline CDR1 WSHSY, CDR2 SAAADI. The CDR3 has 13 residues. Trimming took 8 bases from V and 7 from J, leaving 15 bases between them.

The table lists this clonotype with many counts. The chain recombines TRBV7-2 with TRBJ2-3; the D is unclear. Trimming took 1 base from V and 2 from J, leaving 16 bases between them. The CDR3 contains 17 residues. Germline loops: CDR1 SGHTA, CDR2 FQGNSA. The CDR3 nucleotides are TGTGCCAGCAGCTTAGTCCCTAGACCCCCCTACACAGATACGCAGTATTTT. Protein: CASSLVPRPPYTDTQYF.

This clonotype appeared many times. This chain joins TRBV3-1 and TRBJ1-6; D uncertain. Germline CDR1 LGHDT, CDR2 YNNKEL (reference sequence). This CDR3 contains 15 residues. Deletions cut 1 base from V and 7 bases from J, with 11 bases between. CDR3 amino acids: CASSQGGSPNSPLHF. The CDR3 DNA sequence: TGTGCCAGCAGCCAAGGTGGCAGCCCAAATTCACCCCTCCACTTT.

This chain links TRBV20-1 with TRBJ2-3; D is ambiguous. CDR1 and CDR2 (germline): DFQATT, SNEGSKA (reference sequence). Trimming pared 0 bases from V and 2 bases from J, leaving 15 bases between. The CDR3 extends over 16 amino acids. CDR3 sequence: CSAREERRGSTDTQYF. CDR3 bases: TGCAGTGCTAGAGAAGAGAGGAGAGGCTCCACAGATACGCAGTATTTT.

This clonotype was observed at least ten times. V usage is TRBV19 and J usage is TRBJ1-5; D gene ambiguous. This CDR3 has 12 amino acids. Trimming pared 9 bases from V and 0 bases from J, leaving 6 bases between. Germline CDR1 and CDR2: LNHDA and SQIVND (reference sequence). CDR3 bases: TGTGCCAGCCGGGATAGCAATCAGCCCCAGCATTTT. Translated, it gives CASRDSNQPQHF.

This clonotype has only a few counts. CDR3 nucleotides: TGTGCCAGCAGTTACTCGGGAGGGGACAATCAGCCCCAGCATTTT. It codes for CASSYSGGDNQPQHF. The chain couples TRBV6-2 or TRBV6-3 to TRBJ1-5; D is possibly TRBD1 (5 bases). The CDR3 has 15 amino acids. Germline CDR1 and CDR2: MNHEY and SVGEGT. Trimming shortened V by 0 bases and J by 3 bases, and 9 bases separated the two germline ends.

This clonotype appeared many times. This chain joins TRBV5-5 and TRBJ2-7; D unresolved. Trimming removed 2 bases at V and 4 bases at J, with 7 bases between. The V gene's germline CDR1 is SGHKS and CDR2 YYEKEE (reference sequence). This CDR3 comprises 12 residues. CDR3 sequence reads: CASSFQVYEQYF. The CDR3 DNA reads as TGTGCCAGCAGCTTCCAGGTGTACGAGCAGTACTTC. The full variable domain, its missing parts supplied by reference TRBV5-5 and TRBJ2-7, is DAGVTQSPTHLIKTRGQQVTLRCSPISGHKSVSWYQQVLGQGPQFIFQYYEKEERGRGNFPDRFSARQFPNYSSELNVNALLLGDSALYLCASSFQVYEQYFGPGTRLTVT.

This clonotype was counted ten times or more. This sequence joins TRBV18 and TRBJ2-7; possibly TRBD1 for D (5 bases). V was shortened by 3 bases and J by 7 bases, with 19 bases between the two germline ends. Germline loops: CDR1 KGHSH, CDR2 LQKENI. The CDR3 sequence is 15 residues long. In DNA, the CDR3 is TGTGCCAGCTCACCTTACGGCAGGGCCCCGTGGGAGCAGTACTTC. The encoded protein is CASSPYGRAPWEQYF.